The 2 T cell receptor beta chains reported below all come from one sample, sequenced in a study of T cells in Graves' hyperthyroidism and ophthalmopathy. Amplified TCR beta CDR3 regions derived from RNA transcripts. An initial round of RT-PCR targeting the TCR CDR3 relied on the HTBI primer set. TCRdb reprocessed the multiplex PCR reads via MiXCR and lists one record per CDR3 protein. In the table there are some 700,000 distinct CDR3 sequences, around 15% of which are singletons. Sequenced material: blood. These TCRs come from a man aged 45-65 years with Graves' hyperthyroidism.

This clonotype was found a few times. The V call is TRBV28, the J call TRBJ2-1, with 7 bases aligning to TRBD2. This CDR3 has 12 residues. With V trimmed by 7 bases and J by 9 bases, 6 bases remained unmatched. Looked up from germline, CDR1 is MDHEN and CDR2 is SYDVKM. This CDR3 is CASNGGGREQFF. The CDR3 nucleotides read TGTGCCAGCAACGGGGGAGGGCGTGAGCAGTTCTTC.

This clonotype came up many times. The V gene is TRBV19, the J gene TRBJ1-5; D is ambiguous. The germline V and J ends were trimmed by 4 bases and 0 bases, with 7 bases remaining between them. Germline V gene sequence: CDR1 LNHDA, CDR2 SQIVND (reference sequence). The CDR3 loop spans 14 amino acids. The CDR3 is CASSTRHSNQPQHF. CDR3 coding DNA: TGTGCCAGTAGTACTCGTCATAGCAATCAGCCCCAGCATTTT.